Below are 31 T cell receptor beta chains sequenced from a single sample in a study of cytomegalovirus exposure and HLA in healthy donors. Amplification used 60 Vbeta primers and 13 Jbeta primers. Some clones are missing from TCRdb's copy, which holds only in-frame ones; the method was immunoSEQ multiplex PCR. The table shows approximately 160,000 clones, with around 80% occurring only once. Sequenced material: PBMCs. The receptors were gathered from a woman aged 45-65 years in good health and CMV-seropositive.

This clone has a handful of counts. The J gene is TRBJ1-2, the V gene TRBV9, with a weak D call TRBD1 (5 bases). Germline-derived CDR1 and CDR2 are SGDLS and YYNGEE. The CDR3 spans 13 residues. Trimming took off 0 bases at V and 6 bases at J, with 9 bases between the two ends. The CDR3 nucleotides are TGTGCCAGCAGCGTAGGACAGCGCCATGGCTACACCTTC. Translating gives CASSVGQRHGYTF.

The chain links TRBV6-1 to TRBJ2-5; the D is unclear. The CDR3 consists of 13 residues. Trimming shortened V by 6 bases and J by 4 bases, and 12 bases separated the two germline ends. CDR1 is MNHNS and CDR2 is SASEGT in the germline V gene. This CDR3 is CASSKEPGETQYF. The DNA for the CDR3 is TGTGCCAGCAGCAAAGAGCCTGGAGAGACCCAGTACTTC.

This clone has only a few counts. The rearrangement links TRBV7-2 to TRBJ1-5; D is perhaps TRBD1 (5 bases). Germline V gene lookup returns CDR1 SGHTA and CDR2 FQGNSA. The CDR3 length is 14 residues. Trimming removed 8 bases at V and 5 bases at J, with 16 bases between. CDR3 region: CASSSGTWYQPQHF. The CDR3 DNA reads TGTGCCAGCTCCTCCGGGACTTGGTATCAGCCCCAGCATTTT.

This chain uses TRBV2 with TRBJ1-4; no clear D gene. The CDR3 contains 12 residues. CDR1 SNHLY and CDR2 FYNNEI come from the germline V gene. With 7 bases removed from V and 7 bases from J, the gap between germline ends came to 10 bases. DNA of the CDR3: TGTGCCAGCACTCTAGACCGTGAAAAACTGTTTTTT. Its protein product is CASTLDREKLFF.

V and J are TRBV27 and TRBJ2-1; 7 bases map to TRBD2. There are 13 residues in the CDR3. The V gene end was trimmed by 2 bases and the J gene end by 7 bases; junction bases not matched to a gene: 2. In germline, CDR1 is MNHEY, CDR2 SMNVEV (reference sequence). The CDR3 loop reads CASSLLGGNEQFF. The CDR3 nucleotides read TGTGCCAGCAGTTTACTCGGGGGGAATGAGCAGTTCTTC.

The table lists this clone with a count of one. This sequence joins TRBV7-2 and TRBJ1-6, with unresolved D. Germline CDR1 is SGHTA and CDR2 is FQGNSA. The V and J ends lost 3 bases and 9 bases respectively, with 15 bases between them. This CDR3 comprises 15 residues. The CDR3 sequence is CASSFRTLGGSPLHF. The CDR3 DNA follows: TGTGCCAGCAGCTTCCGGACGTTGGGAGGTTCACCCCTCCACTTT.

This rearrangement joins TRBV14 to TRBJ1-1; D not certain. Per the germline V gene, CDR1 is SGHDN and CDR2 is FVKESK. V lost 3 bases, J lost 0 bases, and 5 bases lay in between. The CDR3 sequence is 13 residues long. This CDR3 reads CASSQNMNTEAFF. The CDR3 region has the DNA TGTGCCAGCAGCCAGAACATGAACACTGAAGCTTTCTTT.

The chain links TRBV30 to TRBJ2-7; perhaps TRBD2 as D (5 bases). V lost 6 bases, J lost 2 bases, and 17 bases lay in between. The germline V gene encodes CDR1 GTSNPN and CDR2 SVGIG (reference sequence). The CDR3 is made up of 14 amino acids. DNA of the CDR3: TGTGCCTGCTCCCCGAGGGCAGGCCCCTACGAGCAGTACTTC. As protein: CACSPRAGPYEQYF. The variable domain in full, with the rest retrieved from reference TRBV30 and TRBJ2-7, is SQTIHQWPATLVQPVGSPLSLECTVEGTSNPNLYWYRQAAGRGLQLLFYSVGIGQISSEVPQNLSASRPQDRQFILSSKKLLLSDSGFYLCACSPRAGPYEQYFGPGTRLTVT.

The CDR3 loop reads CASSTQGGQGSINEQFF. The CDR3 nucleotides are TGTGCCAGCAGTACCCAGGGGGGACAGGGGTCGATAAATGAGCAGTTCTTC. The chain carries TRBV2 and TRBJ2-1, with 10 bases that match TRBD1. The CDR3 length is 17 residues. The germline V gene encodes CDR1 SNHLY and CDR2 FYNNEI. Trimming at V came to 5 bases and at J to 7 bases, leaving 14 bases not matched to a gene.

CDR3 region: CAGGAGPSTEAFF. CDR3 DNA: TGTGCCGGCGGGGCAGGGCCCTCCACTGAAGCTTTCTTT. This chain links TRBV28 with TRBJ1-1, with D perhaps TRBD1 (5 bases). V lost 11 bases and J lost 4, with 17 bases in between. CDR1 is MDHEN and CDR2 is SYDVKM in the germline V gene. The CDR3 runs 13 residues.

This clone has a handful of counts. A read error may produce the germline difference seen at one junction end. In DNA form, the CDR3 reads TGTGCCATCAGTGGGACTGGCGGGGTGCTGTTTTTT. The encoded protein is CAISGTGGVLFF. The chain joins TRBV10-3 to TRBJ2-2; weak D call: TRBD2 (6 bases). Germline assignment: CDR1 ENHRY and CDR2 SYGVKD. The CDR3 totals 12 residues.

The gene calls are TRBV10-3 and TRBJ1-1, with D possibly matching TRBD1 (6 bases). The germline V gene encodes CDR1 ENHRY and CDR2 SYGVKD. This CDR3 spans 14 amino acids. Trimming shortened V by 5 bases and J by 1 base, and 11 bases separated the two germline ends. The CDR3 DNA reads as TGTGCCATCAGTTCCCGGGGGGCGAACACTGAAGCTTTCTTT. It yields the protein CAISSRGANTEAFF.

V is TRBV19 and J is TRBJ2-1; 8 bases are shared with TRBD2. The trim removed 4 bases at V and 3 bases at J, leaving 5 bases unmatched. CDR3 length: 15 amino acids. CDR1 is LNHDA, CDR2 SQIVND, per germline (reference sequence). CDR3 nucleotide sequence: TGTGCCAGTAGTAGGGGCGGGGGGAACTACAATGAGCAGTTCTTC. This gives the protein CASSRGGGNYNEQFF.

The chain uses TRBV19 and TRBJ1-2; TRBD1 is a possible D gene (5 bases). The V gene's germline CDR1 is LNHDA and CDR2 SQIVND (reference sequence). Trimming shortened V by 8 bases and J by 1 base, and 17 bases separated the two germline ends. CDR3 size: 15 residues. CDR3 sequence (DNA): TGTGCCAGTGAAGGGCAGGGCTTGAGTAACTATGGCTACACCTTC. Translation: CASEGQGLSNYGYTF.

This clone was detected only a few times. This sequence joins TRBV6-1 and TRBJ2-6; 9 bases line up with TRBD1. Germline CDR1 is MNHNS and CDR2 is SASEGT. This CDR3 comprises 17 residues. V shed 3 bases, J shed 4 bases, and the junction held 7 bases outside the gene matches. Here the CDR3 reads CASSDLQGAGGANVLTF. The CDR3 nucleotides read TGTGCCAGCAGTGACCTACAGGGGGCCGGGGGGGCCAACGTCCTGACTTTC.

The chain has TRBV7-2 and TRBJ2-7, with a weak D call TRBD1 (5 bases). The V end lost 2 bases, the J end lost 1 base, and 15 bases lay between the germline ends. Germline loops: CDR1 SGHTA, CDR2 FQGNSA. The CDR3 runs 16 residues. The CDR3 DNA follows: TGTGCCAGCAGCTTAAGGGGTTTGGGGTCTTCCTACGAGCAGTACTTC. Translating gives CASSLRGLGSSYEQYF.

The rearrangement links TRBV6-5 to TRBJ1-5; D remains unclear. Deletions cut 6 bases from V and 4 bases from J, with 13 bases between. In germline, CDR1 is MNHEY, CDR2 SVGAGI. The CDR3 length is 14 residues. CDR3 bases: TGTGCCAGCAGGCAAAGCCAGCGTAATCAGCCCCAGCATTTT. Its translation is CASRQSQRNQPQHF.

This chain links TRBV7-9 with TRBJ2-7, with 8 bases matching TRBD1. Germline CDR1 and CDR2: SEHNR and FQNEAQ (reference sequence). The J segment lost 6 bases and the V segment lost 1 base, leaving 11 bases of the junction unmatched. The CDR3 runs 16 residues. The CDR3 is CASSLGGRGTGFEQYF. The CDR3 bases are TGTGCCAGCAGCTTAGGGGGCCGAGGGACAGGTTTCGAGCAGTACTTC.

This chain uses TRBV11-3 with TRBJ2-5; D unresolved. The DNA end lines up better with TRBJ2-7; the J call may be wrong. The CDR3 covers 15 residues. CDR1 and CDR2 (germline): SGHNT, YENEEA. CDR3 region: CASSLDQVSSYEQYF. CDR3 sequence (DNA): TGTGCCAGCAGCTTAGATCAGGTCAGTTCCTACGAGCAGTACTTC.

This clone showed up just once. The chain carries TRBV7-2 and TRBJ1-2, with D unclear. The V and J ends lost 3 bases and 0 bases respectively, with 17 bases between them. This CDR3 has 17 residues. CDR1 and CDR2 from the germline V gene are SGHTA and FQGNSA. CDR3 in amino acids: CASSFVGSFTTNYGYTF. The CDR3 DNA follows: TGTGCCAGCAGCTTTGTTGGGAGCTTTACCACTAACTATGGCTACACCTTC.

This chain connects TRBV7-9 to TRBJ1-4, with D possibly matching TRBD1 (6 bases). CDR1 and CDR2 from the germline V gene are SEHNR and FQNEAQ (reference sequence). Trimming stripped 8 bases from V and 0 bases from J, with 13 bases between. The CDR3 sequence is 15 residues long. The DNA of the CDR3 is TGTGCCAGCCAGACAGGCGTCACAACTAATGAAAAACTGTTTTTT. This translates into CASQTGVTTNEKLFF.

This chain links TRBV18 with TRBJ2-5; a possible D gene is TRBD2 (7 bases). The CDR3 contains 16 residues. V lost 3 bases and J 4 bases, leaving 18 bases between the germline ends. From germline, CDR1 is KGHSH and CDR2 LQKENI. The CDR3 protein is CASSPTFEGEGETQYF. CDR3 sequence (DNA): TGTGCCAGCTCACCGACGTTTGAGGGGGAGGGAGAGACCCAGTACTTC.

The CDR3 reads CASRERNSYGYTF. The CDR3 nucleotides are TGTGCCAGCAGAGAACGGAACAGCTATGGCTACACCTTC. This sequence joins TRBV7-2 and TRBJ1-2; D not resolved. The CDR3 is 13 residues long. Per the germline V gene, CDR1 is SGHTA and CDR2 is FQGNSA. Trimming removed 6 bases from V and 4 bases from J, with 12 bases in between.

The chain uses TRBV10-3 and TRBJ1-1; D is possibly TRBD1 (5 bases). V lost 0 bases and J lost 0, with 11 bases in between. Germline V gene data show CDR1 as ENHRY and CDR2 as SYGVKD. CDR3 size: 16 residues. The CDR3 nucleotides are TGTGCCATCAGTGAGTCGACGGGGGGTCTGAACACTGAAGCTTTCTTT. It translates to CAISESTGGLNTEAFF.

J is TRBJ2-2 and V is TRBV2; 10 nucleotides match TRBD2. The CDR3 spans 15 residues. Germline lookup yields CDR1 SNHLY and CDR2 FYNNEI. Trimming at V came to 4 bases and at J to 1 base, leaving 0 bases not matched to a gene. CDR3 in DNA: TGTGCCAGCAGTGGGACTAGCGGGAACACCGGGGAGCTGTTTTTT. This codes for CASSGTSGNTGELFF.

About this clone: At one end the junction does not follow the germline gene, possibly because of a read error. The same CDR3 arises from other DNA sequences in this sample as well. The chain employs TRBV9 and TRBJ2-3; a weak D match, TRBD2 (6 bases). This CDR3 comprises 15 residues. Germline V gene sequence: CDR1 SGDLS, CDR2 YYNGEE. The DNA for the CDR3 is TGTGCCAGCAGCGTAGTCGGACTAAGCACAGATACGCAGTACTTT. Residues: CASSVVGLSTDTQYF.

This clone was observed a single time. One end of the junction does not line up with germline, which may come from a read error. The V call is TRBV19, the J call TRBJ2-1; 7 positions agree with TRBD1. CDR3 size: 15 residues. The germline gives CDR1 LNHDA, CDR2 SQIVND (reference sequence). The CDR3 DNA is TGTGCCAGTAGTCTAGAATTACAGGGGTTCAGTGAGCAGTTCTTC. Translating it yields CASSLELQGFSEQFF.

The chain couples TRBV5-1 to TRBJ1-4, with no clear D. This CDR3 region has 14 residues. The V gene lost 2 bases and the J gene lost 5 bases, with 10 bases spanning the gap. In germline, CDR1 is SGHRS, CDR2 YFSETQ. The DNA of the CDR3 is TGCGCCAGCAGCTTTGGACTGATGAATGAAAAACTGTTTTTT. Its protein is CASSFGLMNEKLFF.

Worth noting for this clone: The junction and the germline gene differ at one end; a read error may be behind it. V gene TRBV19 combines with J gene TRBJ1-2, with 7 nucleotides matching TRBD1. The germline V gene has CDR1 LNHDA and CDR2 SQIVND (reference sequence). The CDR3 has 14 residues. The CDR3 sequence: CASSIATDRRSLNF. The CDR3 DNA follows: TGTGCCAGTAGTATAGCAACGGACAGGAGGTCCCTAAACTTC.

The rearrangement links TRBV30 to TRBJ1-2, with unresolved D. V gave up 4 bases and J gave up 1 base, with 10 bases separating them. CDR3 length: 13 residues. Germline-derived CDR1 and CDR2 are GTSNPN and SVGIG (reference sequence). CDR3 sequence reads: CAWTATHNYGYTF. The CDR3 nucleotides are TGTGCCTGGACGGCGACACATAACTATGGCTACACCTTC.

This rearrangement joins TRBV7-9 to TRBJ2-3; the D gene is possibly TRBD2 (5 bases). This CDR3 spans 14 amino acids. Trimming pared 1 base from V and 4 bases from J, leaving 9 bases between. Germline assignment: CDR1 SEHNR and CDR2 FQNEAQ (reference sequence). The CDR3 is CASSLVGGADTQYF. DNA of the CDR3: TGTGCCAGCAGCTTAGTAGGAGGCGCAGATACGCAGTATTTT. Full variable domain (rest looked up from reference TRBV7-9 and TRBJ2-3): DTGVSQNPRHKITKRGQNVTFRCDPISEHNRLYWYRQTLGQGPEFLTYFQNEAQLEKSRLLSDRFSAERPKGSFSTLEIQRTEQGDSAMYLCASSLVGGADTQYFGPGTRLTVL.